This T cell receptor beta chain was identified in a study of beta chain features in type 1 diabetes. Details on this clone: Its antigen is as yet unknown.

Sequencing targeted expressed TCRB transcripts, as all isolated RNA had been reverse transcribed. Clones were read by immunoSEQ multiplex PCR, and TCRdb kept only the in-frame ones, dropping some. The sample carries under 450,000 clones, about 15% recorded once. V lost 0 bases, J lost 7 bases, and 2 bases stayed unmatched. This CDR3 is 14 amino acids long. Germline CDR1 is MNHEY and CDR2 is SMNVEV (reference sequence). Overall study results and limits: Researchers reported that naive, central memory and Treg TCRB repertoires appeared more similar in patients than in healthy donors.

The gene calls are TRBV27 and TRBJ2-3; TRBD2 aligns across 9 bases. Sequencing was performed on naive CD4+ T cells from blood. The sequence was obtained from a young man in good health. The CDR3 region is CASSLSTSGHTQYF. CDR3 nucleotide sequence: TGTGCCAGCAGTTTATCGACTAGCGGCCATACGCAGTATTTT.